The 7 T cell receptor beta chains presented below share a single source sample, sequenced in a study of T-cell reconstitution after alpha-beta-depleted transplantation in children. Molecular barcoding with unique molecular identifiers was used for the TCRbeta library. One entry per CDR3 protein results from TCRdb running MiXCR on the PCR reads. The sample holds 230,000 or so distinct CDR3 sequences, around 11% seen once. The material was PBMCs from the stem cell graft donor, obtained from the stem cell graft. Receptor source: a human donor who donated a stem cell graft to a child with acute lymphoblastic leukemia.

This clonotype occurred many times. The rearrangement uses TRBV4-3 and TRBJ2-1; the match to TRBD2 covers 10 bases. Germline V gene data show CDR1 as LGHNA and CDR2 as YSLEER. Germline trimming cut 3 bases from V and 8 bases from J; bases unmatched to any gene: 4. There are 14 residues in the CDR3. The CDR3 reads CASSHLAGGDEQFF. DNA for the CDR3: TGCGCCAGCAGCCATTTAGCGGGGGGCGATGAGCAGTTCTTC.

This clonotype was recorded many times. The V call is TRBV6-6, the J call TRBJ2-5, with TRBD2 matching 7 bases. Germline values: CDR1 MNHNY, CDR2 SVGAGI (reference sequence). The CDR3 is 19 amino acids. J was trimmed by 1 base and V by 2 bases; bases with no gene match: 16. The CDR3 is CASSYPICRQSGAQETQYF. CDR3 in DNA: TGTGCCAGCAGTTACCCAATTTGCCGACAGAGCGGGGCCCAAGAGACCCAGTACTTC.

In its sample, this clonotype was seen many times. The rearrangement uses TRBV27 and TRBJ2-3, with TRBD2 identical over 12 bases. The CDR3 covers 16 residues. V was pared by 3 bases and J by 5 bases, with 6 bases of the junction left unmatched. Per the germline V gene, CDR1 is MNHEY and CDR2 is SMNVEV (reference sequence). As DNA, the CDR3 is TGTGCCAGCAGTTTTCTAGCGGGAGGGCAGGGAGATACGCAGTATTTT. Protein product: CASSFLAGGQGDTQYF.

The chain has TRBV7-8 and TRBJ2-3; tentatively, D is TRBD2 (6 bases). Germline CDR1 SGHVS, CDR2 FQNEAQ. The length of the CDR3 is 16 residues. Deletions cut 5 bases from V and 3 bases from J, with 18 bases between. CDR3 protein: CASSRSTGGGTDTQYF. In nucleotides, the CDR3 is TGTGCCAGCAGCAGATCAACCGGGGGAGGAACAGATACGCAGTATTTT.

The CDR3 reads CASSYSMGTPHF. CDR3 nucleotide sequence: TGTGCCAGCAGTTACTCGATGGGCACCCCGCATTTT. The chain carries TRBV6-2 or TRBV6-3 and TRBJ1-5; D unresolved. With 0 bases removed from V and 15 bases from J, the gap between germline ends came to 12 bases. Germline V gene sequence: CDR1 MNHEY, CDR2 SVGEGT. The CDR3 extends over 12 amino acids.

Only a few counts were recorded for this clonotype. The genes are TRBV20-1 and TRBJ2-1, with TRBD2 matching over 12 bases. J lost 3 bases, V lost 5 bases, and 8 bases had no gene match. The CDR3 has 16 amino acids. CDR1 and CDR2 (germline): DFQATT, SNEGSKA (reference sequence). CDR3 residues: CSARGLAGGDYNEQFF. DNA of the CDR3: TGCAGTGCTCGAGGGCTAGCGGGAGGGGACTACAATGAGCAGTTCTTC.

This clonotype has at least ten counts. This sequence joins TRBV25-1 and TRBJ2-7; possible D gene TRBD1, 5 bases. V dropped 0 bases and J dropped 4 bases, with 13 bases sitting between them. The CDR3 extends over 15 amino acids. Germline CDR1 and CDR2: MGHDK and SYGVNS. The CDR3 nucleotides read TGTGCCAGCAGTGAATACGGCAGGGTGGCTTACGAGCAGTACTTC. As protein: CASSEYGRVAYEQYF.